Presented here are 10 T cell receptor beta chains from one specimen sequenced in a study of blood T cell repertoires in COVID-19. The data were produced by immunoSEQ multiplex PCR, yet TCRdb's version contains in-frame clones alone and is incomplete. The sample consists of tens of thousands of clones, 75% to 90% of them appearing once. The sample was peripheral blood. The source is a human donor with active COVID-19. The donor label of this sample is uncertain.

This clone was recorded only once. The chain employs TRBV7-2 and TRBJ2-7, with 9 bases identical to TRBD1. The CDR3 spans 15 residues. Germline loops: CDR1 SGHTA, CDR2 FQGNSA. V dropped 5 bases and J dropped 3; count of bases not matched to a gene: 8. CDR3 amino acids: CASSRSGTGHYEQYF. The CDR3 DNA is TGTGCCAGCAGCCGGTCCGGGACAGGGCACTACGAGCAGTACTTC.

The J gene is TRBJ1-2, the V gene TRBV6-2 or TRBV6-3; D uncertain. The CDR3 consists of 15 residues. The germline V and J ends were trimmed by 2 bases and 7 bases, with 17 bases remaining between them. CDR1 and CDR2 (germline): MNHEY, SVGEGT. CDR3 sequence (DNA): TGTGCCAGCAGTTACGTGAGGACTGGCGTAGGTGGCTACACCTTC. Amino acids: CASSYVRTGVGGYTF.

In this sample, this clone turned up once. The chain carries TRBV4-1 and TRBJ2-1, with a tentative D call TRBD1 (6 bases). V was shortened by 0 bases and J by 5 bases, with 20 bases between the two germline ends. The length of the CDR3 is 18 residues. CDR1 and CDR2 from the germline V gene are MGHRA and YSYEKL. CDR3 protein: CASSQEFFPQGRNNEQFF. CDR3 nucleotide sequence: TGCGCCAGCAGCCAAGAATTCTTCCCACAGGGAAGAAACAATGAGCAGTTCTTC.

V usage is TRBV5-1 and J usage is TRBJ2-5; 8 nucleotides line up with TRBD1. This CDR3 contains 13 residues. The J segment lost 3 bases and the V segment lost 5 bases, leaving 3 bases of the junction unmatched. The germline CDR1 and CDR2 sequences are SGHRS and YFSETQ. The CDR3 is CASRPQGEETQYF. Here the CDR3 DNA reads TGCGCCAGCAGACCACAGGGGGAAGAGACCCAGTACTTC.

J is TRBJ2-2 and V is TRBV19; 7 nucleotides line up with TRBD1. CDR3 size: 15 residues. The germline V gene has CDR1 LNHDA and CDR2 SQIVND (reference sequence). V gave up 3 bases and J gave up 4 bases; unmatched junction bases: 5. The CDR3 DNA follows: TGTGCCAGTAGTATCTTCGCAGGGGGCACCGGGGAGCTGTTTTTT. It specifies CASSIFAGGTGELFF.

This clone was recorded once. The J gene is TRBJ1-6, the V gene TRBV20-1; D unclear. The CDR3 contains 12 residues. Germline CDR1 DFQATT, CDR2 SNEGSKA (reference sequence). Deletions cut 3 bases from V and 7 bases from J, with 7 bases between. CDR3 residues: CSASFPNSPLHF. CDR3 in DNA: TGCAGTGCTAGTTTCCCGAATTCACCCCTCCACTTT.

The J gene is TRBJ1-5, the V gene TRBV18; 7 bases align to TRBD1. V shed 6 bases, J shed 5 bases, and the junction held 7 bases outside the gene matches. This CDR3 contains 14 residues. From germline, CDR1 is KGHSH and CDR2 LQKENI. This chain's CDR3 is CASSITGEDQPQHF. CDR3 nucleotides: TGTGCCAGCTCGATAACAGGGGAGGATCAGCCCCAGCATTTT.

The chain links TRBV2 to TRBJ2-2; the match to TRBD1 covers 9 bases. Germline values: CDR1 SNHLY, CDR2 FYNNEI. The V gene end was trimmed by 1 base and the J gene end by 4 bases; junction bases not matched to a gene: 13. The CDR3 extends over 19 amino acids. This CDR3 reads CASSEVGTGIGRSTGELFF. The CDR3 nucleotides read TGTGCCAGCAGTGAAGTTGGGACAGGGATTGGTCGTAGCACCGGGGAGCTGTTTTTT.

The chain links TRBV6-2 or TRBV6-3 to TRBJ2-7; TRBD2 matches 10 bases. This CDR3 has 14 amino acids. Germline CDR1 is MNHEY and CDR2 is SVGEGT. Trimming removed 5 bases from V and 2 bases from J; junction bases left unmatched: 3. The CDR3 reads CASSVLAGTYEQYF. The DNA for the CDR3 is TGTGCCAGCAGTGTACTAGCGGGGACCTACGAGCAGTACTTC.

This clone came up once. The chain uses TRBV29-1 and TRBJ1-1, with 7 bases identical to TRBD1. Germline assignment: CDR1 SQVTM and CDR2 ANQGSEA. V trimming: 5 bases; J trimming: 0 bases; junction bases outside the gene matches: 3. The length of the CDR3 is 13 residues. The CDR3 loop is CSVQGQMNTEAFF. CDR3 bases: TGCAGCGTTCAGGGACAGATGAACACTGAAGCTTTCTTT.